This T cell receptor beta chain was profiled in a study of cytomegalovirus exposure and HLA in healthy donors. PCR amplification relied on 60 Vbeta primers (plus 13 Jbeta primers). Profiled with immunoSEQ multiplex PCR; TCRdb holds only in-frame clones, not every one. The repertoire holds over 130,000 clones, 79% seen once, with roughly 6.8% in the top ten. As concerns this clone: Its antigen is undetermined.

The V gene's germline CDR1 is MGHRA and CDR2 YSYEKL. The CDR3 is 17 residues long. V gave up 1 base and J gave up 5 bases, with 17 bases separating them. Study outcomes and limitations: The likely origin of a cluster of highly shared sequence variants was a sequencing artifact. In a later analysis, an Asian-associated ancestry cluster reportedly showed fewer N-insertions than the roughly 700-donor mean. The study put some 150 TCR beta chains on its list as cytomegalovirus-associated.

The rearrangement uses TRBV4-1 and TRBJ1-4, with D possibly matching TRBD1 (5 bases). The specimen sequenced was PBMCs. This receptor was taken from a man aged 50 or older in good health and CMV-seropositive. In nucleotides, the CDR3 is TGCGCCAGCAGCCAAGGAAGCCTTGGGGGGAGGAATGAAAAACTGTTTTTT. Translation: CASSQGSLGGRNEKLFF.